A single sample is the source of the 27 T cell receptor beta chains below, sequenced in a study of cytomegalovirus exposure and HLA in healthy donors. Primers: 60 Vbeta forward and 13 Jbeta reverse. Assay: immunoSEQ multiplex PCR; the TCRdb copy retains only in-frame clones and omits some. The table includes roughly 80,000 clones, about 70% detected once. The source material was PBMCs. These receptor sequences come from a male donor in good health and CMV-seropositive.

The J gene is TRBJ2-5, the V gene TRBV9, with 15 bases lining up with TRBD2. J gave up 4 bases and V 3 bases, and 4 bases lay outside the gene matches. The length of the CDR3 is 16 residues. Germline CDR1 and CDR2: SGDLS and YYNGEE. As DNA, the CDR3 is TGTGCCAGCAGCGAGGGGACTAGCGGGGGGCGAGAGACCCAGTACTTC. The encoded protein is CASSEGTSGGRETQYF.

The chain joins TRBV5-6 to TRBJ2-7; 8 bases fit TRBD1. CDR1 and CDR2 from the germline V gene are SGHDT and YYEEEE. The CDR3 totals 16 residues. Trimming at V came to 0 bases and at J to 6 bases, leaving 11 bases not matched to a gene. The CDR3 sequence is CASSLDQGAPQVEQYF. DNA of the CDR3: TGTGCCAGCAGCTTGGATCAGGGGGCCCCTCAGGTCGAGCAGTACTTC.

J is TRBJ2-2 and V is TRBV9; 8 bases are shared with TRBD2. V was pared by 3 bases and J by 4 bases, with 11 bases of the junction left unmatched. Germline CDR1 SGDLS, CDR2 YYNGEE. This CDR3 is 17 amino acids long. CDR3 amino acids: CASSAPPGLDFTGELFF. The CDR3 region has the DNA TGTGCCAGCAGCGCTCCTCCGGGACTAGACTTCACCGGGGAGCTGTTTTTT.

The chain employs TRBV19 and TRBJ2-5; TRBD2 aligns across 10 bases. Trimming at V came to 1 base and at J to 4 bases, leaving 9 bases not matched to a gene. The CDR3 length is 17 residues. Germline CDR1 reads LNHDA; CDR2 reads SQIVND (reference sequence). The CDR3 region is CASSIVYSGGAVETQYF. The CDR3 DNA reads as TGTGCCAGTAGTATAGTTTACAGCGGGGGGGCCGTAGAGACCCAGTACTTC.

This clone was counted once. The genes are TRBV9 and TRBJ1-1; perhaps TRBD1 as D (6 bases). Germline-derived CDR1 and CDR2 are SGDLS and YYNGEE. CDR3 length equals 17 residues. The germline V and J ends were trimmed by 3 bases and 3 bases, with 21 bases remaining between them. In DNA, the CDR3 is TGTGCCAGCAGCGCGGGGGGAGATGGGGGGGGCTACACTGAAGCTTTCTTT. Its translation: CASSAGGDGGGYTEAFF.

The chain uses TRBV14 and TRBJ2-2; D uncertain. Germline V gene sequence: CDR1 SGHDN, CDR2 FVKESK. The CDR3 length is 16 residues. Trimming cost V 2 bases and J 0 bases, with 10 bases left between them. The CDR3 is CASSQFGGSNTGELFF. The CDR3 DNA reads TGTGCCAGCAGCCAATTTGGCGGCTCGAACACCGGGGAGCTGTTTTTT.

V gene TRBV27 combines with J gene TRBJ2-7; the match to TRBD2 covers 13 bases. J was trimmed by 7 bases and V by 2 bases; bases with no gene match: 5. The CDR3 runs 15 residues. Germline V gene data show CDR1 as MNHEY and CDR2 as SMNVEV (reference sequence). This CDR3 is CASSLGLAGVLEQYF. The CDR3, as DNA: TGTGCCAGCAGTTTAGGACTAGCGGGAGTGTTAGAGCAGTACTTC.

The V gene is TRBV27, the J gene TRBJ2-5; D gene unclear. The assigned J gene may be wrong: the sequence end matches TRBJ2-7 better. CDR3 length: 14 residues. CDR1 and CDR2 (germline): MNHEY, SMNVEV (reference sequence). The CDR3 here is CASRQTQYVGEQYF. The CDR3 DNA reads TGTGCCAGCAGACAAACCCAGTACGTGGGCGAGCAGTACTTC.

This sequence joins TRBV5-1 and TRBJ2-1, with D perhaps TRBD2 (6 bases). Trimming removed 0 bases at V and 6 bases at J, with 16 bases between. Per the germline V gene, CDR1 is SGHRS and CDR2 is YFSETQ. This CDR3 comprises 16 residues. For the CDR3, the DNA is TGCGCCAGCAGCTTGGGCGGGGTGAGATATGGCAATGAGCAGTTCTTC. Its translation is CASSLGGVRYGNEQFF.

A few counts support this clone. The rearrangement joins TRBV13 to TRBJ2-7; 10 bases agree with TRBD2. The CDR3 extends over 16 amino acids. Germline V gene lookup returns CDR1 PRHDT and CDR2 FYEKMQ (reference sequence). The V gene end was trimmed by 2 bases and the J gene end by 2 bases; junction bases not matched to a gene: 6. CDR3 sequence: CASSLSLAGSTYEQYF. Written as DNA, the CDR3 is TGTGCCAGCAGCTTATCACTAGCGGGATCAACCTACGAGCAGTACTTC. The full variable domain, rest sourced from reference TRBV13 and TRBJ2-7, is AAGVIQSPRHLIKEKRETATLKCYPIPRHDTVYWYQQGPGQDPQFLISFYEKMQSDKGSIPDRFSAQQFSDYHSELNMSSLELGDSALYFCASSLSLAGSTYEQYFGPGTRLTVT.

This clone was seen a single time. CDR3 in amino acids: CASSPGHIGNTIYF. The CDR3 DNA sequence: TGTGCCAGCAGCCCTGGACATATTGGAAACACCATATATTTT. J is TRBJ1-3 and V is TRBV7-6; D may be TRBD1 (5 bases). V was pared by 5 bases and J by 3 bases, with 11 bases between. CDR1 is SGHVS, CDR2 FNYEAQ, per germline. CDR3 size: 14 residues.

CDR3 in amino acids: CAWSGGGRGVYSNQPQHF. In DNA form, the CDR3 reads TGTGCCTGGAGTGGTGGCGGCAGGGGGGTTTATAGCAATCAGCCCCAGCATTTT. The chain has TRBV30 and TRBJ1-5, with TRBD1 matching 7 bases. CDR1 and CDR2 from the germline V gene are GTSNPN and SVGIG (reference sequence). The junction had 12 bases not matched to a gene; V was cut back by 1 base and J by 0 bases. This CDR3 is 18 amino acids long.

This chain joins TRBV28 and TRBJ2-3; 8 positions agree with TRBD1. This CDR3 has 15 amino acids. After removal of 3 bases from V and 2 bases from J, the junction contained 4 bases not matched to a gene. Germline V CDR1 and CDR2: MDHEN, SYDVKM. CDR3 loop: CASSFGQGFTDTQYF. The CDR3 bases are TGTGCCAGCAGTTTCGGACAGGGATTCACAGATACGCAGTATTTT. The whole variable domain, remainder taken from reference TRBV28 and TRBJ2-3, is DVKVTQSSRYLVKRTGEKVFLECVQDMDHENMFWYRQDPGLGLRLIYFSYDVKMKEKGDIPEGYSVSREKKERFSLILESASTNQTSMYLCASSFGQGFTDTQYFGPGTRLTVL.

The chain combines TRBV6-5 with TRBJ2-7; 10 nucleotides align to TRBD1. CDR1 MNHEY and CDR2 SVGAGI come from the germline V gene. With 5 bases clipped from V and 1 base from J, the junction kept 5 bases outside the gene matches. The CDR3 consists of 15 residues. CDR3 in amino acids: CASSGRTGGSYEQYF. Written as DNA, the CDR3 is TGTGCCAGCAGTGGACGGACAGGGGGATCCTACGAGCAGTACTTC.

The chain recombines TRBV5-4 with TRBJ1-6, with 10 bases lining up with TRBD1. This CDR3 spans 16 amino acids. V shed 4 bases and J 8 bases; nucleotides not matched to a gene: 9. Germline lookup yields CDR1 SGHNT and CDR2 YYREEE (reference sequence). This CDR3 reads CASSRTSGQGYSPLHF. CDR3 bases: TGTGCCAGCAGCCGTACATCGGGACAGGGGTATTCACCCCTCCACTTT.

The rearrangement links TRBV5-4 to TRBJ2-5; TRBD2 agrees at 7 bases. The V gene's germline CDR1 is SGHNT and CDR2 YYREEE (reference sequence). V was pared by 6 bases and J by 0 bases, with 11 bases of the junction left unmatched. This CDR3 region has 16 residues. As DNA, the CDR3 is TGTGCCAGCAAAGAAGAGCGGGGCGTGTACCAAGAGACCCAGTACTTC. As protein: CASKEERGVYQETQYF.

This chain uses TRBV5-4 with TRBJ2-5, with 12 bases that match TRBD2. Germline assignment: CDR1 SGHNT and CDR2 YYREEE (reference sequence). CDR3 size: 14 residues. J gave up 4 bases and V 2 bases, and 0 bases lay outside the gene matches. CDR3 coding DNA: TGTGCCAGCAGCTTACTAGCGGGGGGAGAGACCCAGTACTTC. Protein product: CASSLLAGGETQYF.

This sequence joins TRBV5-1 and TRBJ2-3, with 10 bases fitting TRBD1. CDR1 and CDR2 from the germline V gene are SGHRS and YFSETQ. This CDR3 comprises 18 residues. V lost 0 bases to trimming and J lost 2 bases; unmatched junction nucleotides: 9. In DNA, the CDR3 is TGCGCCAGCAGCTTGGGTCCCGTGGGACAGGGGATCACAGATACGCAGTATTTT. Translating gives CASSLGPVGQGITDTQYF.

The V and J genes are TRBV6-1 and TRBJ2-7; no clear D gene. This CDR3 is built from 15 residues. The V and J ends lost 9 bases and 4 bases respectively, with 22 bases between them. CDR1 is MNHNS, CDR2 SASEGT, per germline. CDR3 amino acids: CASQKASGFRYEQYF. CDR3 DNA sequence: TGTGCCAGTCAAAAGGCGTCCGGGTTTAGATACGAGCAGTACTTC.

The chain recombines TRBV18 with TRBJ2-1; 8 bases line up with TRBD2. The CDR3 has 15 amino acids. Germline values: CDR1 KGHSH, CDR2 LQKENI. J was trimmed by 9 bases and V by 2 bases; bases with no gene match: 9. The CDR3: CASSPISGGPTEQFF. The CDR3 DNA is TGTGCCAGCTCACCAATAAGCGGGGGACCGACTGAGCAGTTCTTC.

The chain recombines TRBV30 with TRBJ1-2, with 8 nucleotides matching TRBD1. The CDR3 runs to 12 residues. V lost 5 bases and J lost 4; bases outside the gene matches: 3. In germline, CDR1 is GTSNPN, CDR2 SVGIG (reference sequence). The CDR3 reads CAWGTGSYGYTF. CDR3 nucleotides: TGTGCCTGGGGGACAGGCAGCTATGGCTACACCTTC. Complete variable domain (other parts from reference TRBV30 and TRBJ1-2): SQTIHQWPATLVQPVGSPLSLECTVEGTSNPNLYWYRQAAGRGLQLLFYSVGIGQISSEVPQNLSASRPQDRQFILSSKKLLLSDSGFYLCAWGTGSYGYTFGSGTRLTVV.

The chain links TRBV27 to TRBJ2-7; 7 nucleotides match TRBD1. This CDR3 spans 13 amino acids. V shed 4 bases and J 3 bases; nucleotides not matched to a gene: 3. Germline V CDR1 and CDR2: MNHEY, SMNVEV (reference sequence). CDR3 residues: CASSSPGGYEQYF. CDR3 bases: TGTGCCAGCAGTTCCCCAGGGGGCTACGAGCAGTACTTC.

This chain uses TRBV19 with TRBJ1-2; tentative D call: TRBD1 (6 bases). The CDR3 covers 14 residues. CDR1 and CDR2 from the germline V gene are LNHDA and SQIVND (reference sequence). Trimming cost V 5 bases and J 2 bases, with 12 bases left between them. The CDR3 nucleotides are TGTGCCAGTAGTCCGAGGACAGTGAACTATGGCTACACCTTC. This gives the protein CASSPRTVNYGYTF.

V and J are TRBV4-1 and TRBJ2-2; D may be TRBD2 (6 bases). The V and J ends lost 6 bases and 6 bases respectively, with 23 bases between them. The CDR3 runs 17 residues. Germline V gene data show CDR1 as MGHRA and CDR2 as YSYEKL. CDR3 protein: CASRLVPTGDLSGELFF. The CDR3 DNA follows: TGCGCCAGCAGACTTGTCCCCACGGGGGATCTATCCGGGGAGCTGTTTTTT.

This clone was counted once. V gene TRBV6-5 combines with J gene TRBJ1-1; D not certain. Trimming took off 5 bases at V and 3 bases at J, with 10 bases between the two ends. The CDR3 sequence is 13 residues long. Germline V gives CDR1 MNHEY, CDR2 SVGAGI. In DNA, the CDR3 is TGTGCCAGCAGTGTCTCACGGGACACTGAAGCTTTCTTT. Protein sequence: CASSVSRDTEAFF.

The table lists this clone with a count of one. CDR3 DNA: TGTGCCAGCAGTGAAGGGAGGCAGAGTACGCAGTATTTT. Protein sequence: CASSEGRQSTQYF. The chain recombines TRBV6-4 with TRBJ2-3, with a possible D match to TRBD2 (6 bases). Trimming left V 3 bases short and J 8 bases short, with 12 bases between. The germline CDR1 and CDR2 sequences are MRHNA and SNTAGT. There are 13 residues in the CDR3.

Concerning this clone: The germline gene is not matched at one end of the junction; a read error may be the cause. The chain uses TRBV7-9 and TRBJ2-3, with 8 bases lining up with TRBD2. Germline values: CDR1 SEHNR, CDR2 FQNEAQ (reference sequence). This CDR3 is 16 amino acids long. CDR3 protein: CSSSRWVREVTDTQYF. In DNA, the CDR3 is TGTTCCAGCAGCCGGTGGGTGCGGGAGGTCACAGATACGCAGTATTTT.